This record looks at one T cell receptor (beta chain) sequence and its context. This clonotype appeared a few times. This clone's antigen is unknown. The sample holds no much larger clone one base away, and base qualities are not on file. This sample is part of a study of T-cell memory formation after mild COVID-19 (dated by TCRdb to the early 2020s). About the full investigation: TCR sequence clusters from the two donors were largely donor specific. Longitudinal TCRalpha and TCRbeta repertoire sequencing tracked T-cell clones expanding and contracting after mild COVID-19 in a couple of donors. The cohort comprised two young, previously healthy adult volunteers, one female and one male.

The CDR3, cysteine through phenylalanine, is 15 amino acids long. Only the CDR3 portion is preserved as DNA: 45 bases, with reading frame beginning at the first base. V is cut back by 6 bases and J by 5 bases, with 7 bases in the junction unmatched. CDR1 SNHLY and CDR2 FYNNEI were looked up in the germline V gene. Study-wide findings and limitations: Contracting CD4+ clones appeared mostly in the CM and EM memory subsets, whereas CD8+ clones were enriched in EMRA. Some responding clones were detected in pre-infection memory, which suggested that pre-existing cross-reactive memory T cells had joined the SARS-CoV-2 response. The study covered only a couple of mild cases, and larger cohorts including severe cases with pre-infection samples were considered necessary. Whether the second-wave clones peaking on day 37 were SARS-CoV-2 specific was not confirmed. Clones contracting from day 15 to 85 had balanced CD4/CD8 phenotypes, while a second wave expanding from day 15 to 37 was biased towards CD4+.

PBMCs were isolated by Ficoll-Paque density gradient centrifugation. The sequencer was an Illumina NovaSeq 6000. TCRalpha and TCRbeta cDNA libraries were constructed by 5'RACE with constant-segment primers, with sample barcodes and unique molecular identifiers being introduced. RNA was extracted from every sample with Trizol reagent. The libraries were amplified in two PCR steps, and the second step added a second sample barcode and Illumina TruSeq adapters. The libraries were sequenced on an Illumina NovaSeq using 2 x 150 bp paired-end reads. Concerning the study's data processing: The reads were demultiplexed and collapsed into UMI-guided consensus sequences using migec v1.2.7. Using mixcr v2.1.11, UMI consensuses were aligned to TRA and TRB V and J templates and then assembled into clonotypes. A clonotype was counted as expanded or contracted only if both edgeR and NoisET called the change significant, with noise models trained on biological replicates. edgeR calls used a false discovery rate-adjusted p below 0.01 and a log2 fold-change threshold of 1. As an exploratory analysis of dynamics, max-normalized trajectories of the 1000 most abundant clonotypes were examined with PCA combined with hierarchical clustering. Each responding clone was given a CD4 or CD8 phenotype based on the CD4+ and CD8+ repertoires, which had been sequenced separately. Clones were called with MiXCR by TCRdb after fastp trimmed the public reads at Q25, and only in-frame beta chains were retained. Every entry covers one CDR3 protein and lists the most common genes and DNA from its rows. What appears here as the V and J calls and clone size reflects TCRdb's work, not the paper's. In this sample the table shows approximately 210,000 distinct CDR3 sequences, roughly 30% of which occur a single time. 11% of the sample is taken by the ten largest.

The specimen sequenced was PBMCs or a T cell subset sorted from them (not recorded which). Recombination connected TRBV2 to TRBJ1-6, with 7 junctional bases fitting TRBD1. The clonotype comes from an adult woman who had mild COVID-19 (a few samples of this study predate the infection). The sample titles of this study are shuffled in the database, so cell type and time point are left out; the donor was told from shared clones. Read as DNA, the sequence is TGTGCCAGCAGCCGGAGACAGGGAGATAATTCACCCCTCCACTTT. Its translation reads: CASSRRQGDNSPLHF.